These 8 T cell receptor beta chains were all obtained from the same sample, sequenced in a study of neurological immune-mediated disorders. TCRdb reprocessed the 5' RACE reads with MiXCR, giving one entry per CDR3 protein. The table records about 55,000 distinct CDR3 sequences, less than 25% of them present only once. Described time point: technical triplicate 2. Sequencing was performed on PBMCs. Receptors originate from a man aged 55 to 70 with HTLV-1-associated myelopathy (HAM/TSP).

This clonotype showed up just a few times. The chain recombines TRBV5-1 with TRBJ1-3; TRBD1 aligns across 7 bases. Germline V CDR1 and CDR2: SGHRS, YFSETQ. The CDR3 has 17 residues. V shed 4 bases and J 7 bases; nucleotides not matched to a gene: 17. The CDR3 loop reads CASSPGPRDSGRNTIYF. The CDR3 bases are TGCGCCAGCAGCCCAGGCCCACGGGACAGCGGAAGGAACACCATATATTTT.

This chain joins TRBV27 and TRBJ2-7, with TRBD2 as a possible D gene (5 bases). The germline V and J ends were trimmed by 1 base and 6 bases, with 13 bases remaining between them. The CDR3 totals 14 residues. The germline V gene encodes CDR1 MNHEY and CDR2 SMNVEV (reference sequence). CDR3 amino acids: CASSLYWERSEQYF. CDR3 bases: TGTGCCAGCAGTTTATACTGGGAGAGGAGCGAGCAGTACTTC.

This clonotype was observed many times. The rearrangement joins TRBV6-5 to TRBJ2-3; TRBD1 matches at 9 bases. The germline V gene has CDR1 MNHEY and CDR2 SVGAGI. J lost 5 bases, V lost 6 bases, and 3 bases had no gene match. The CDR3 contains 13 residues. CDR3 nucleotide sequence: TGTGCCAGCAGACAGGGGGCTGGAGATACGCAGTATTTT. Amino acids: CASRQGAGDTQYF.

The rearrangement uses TRBV7-9 and TRBJ2-5; 10 bases match TRBD2. CDR1 and CDR2 (germline): SEHNR, FQNEAQ (reference sequence). Trimming removed 5 bases from V and 2 bases from J; junction bases left unmatched: 2. This CDR3 is 14 amino acids long. The CDR3 loop reads CASSQLAGQETQYF. DNA of the CDR3: TGTGCCAGCAGCCAACTAGCGGGACAAGAGACCCAGTACTTC.

This clonotype was observed many times. The CDR3 reads CSARSRGTVNTGELFF. The CDR3, as DNA: TGCAGTGCTAGATCGAGAGGGACAGTGAACACCGGGGAGCTGTTTTTT. This chain connects TRBV20-1 to TRBJ2-2; TRBD1 aligns across 7 bases. Per germline, CDR1 DFQATT and CDR2 SNEGSKA (reference sequence). This CDR3 has 16 amino acids. Germline trimming cut 2 bases from V and 1 base from J; bases unmatched to any gene: 7.

The chain couples TRBV9 to TRBJ1-2; 7 positions agree with TRBD1. V trimming: 0 bases; J trimming: 4 bases; junction bases outside the gene matches: 9. From germline, CDR1 is SGDLS and CDR2 YYNGEE. The CDR3 runs to 16 residues. This chain's CDR3 is CASSVGRTGGRYGYTF. Written as DNA, the CDR3 is TGTGCCAGCAGCGTAGGACGGACAGGAGGCCGCTATGGCTACACCTTC.

V is TRBV19 and J is TRBJ2-2, with 7 bases aligning to TRBD2. Unmatched junction bases numbered 21, after V lost 4 bases and J lost 4 bases. Germline V gene sequence: CDR1 LNHDA, CDR2 SQIVND (reference sequence). The CDR3 loop spans 20 amino acids. CDR3 DNA: TGTGCCAGTAGTAAGTCAACACCCGGAGAGGTGACTAGCAGCACCGGGGAGCTGTTTTTT. It encodes CASSKSTPGEVTSSTGELFF.

This clonotype was detected many times. This sequence joins TRBV5-1 and TRBJ2-3; D is perhaps TRBD1 (7 bases). The CDR3 covers 14 residues. Deletions cut 4 bases from V and 6 bases from J, with 15 bases between. Germline CDR1 SGHRS, CDR2 YFSETQ. CDR3 region: CASSTQGGPDTQYF. The CDR3 region has the DNA TGCGCCAGCAGCACCCAGGGGGGCCCCGATACGCAGTATTTT. The full variable domain, completed using reference TRBV5-1 and TRBJ2-3, is KAGVTQTPRYLIKTRGQQVTLSCSPISGHRSVSWYQQTPGQGLQFLFEYFSETQRNKGNFPGRFSGRQFSNSRSEMNVSTLELGDSALYLCASSTQGGPDTQYFGPGTRLTVL.